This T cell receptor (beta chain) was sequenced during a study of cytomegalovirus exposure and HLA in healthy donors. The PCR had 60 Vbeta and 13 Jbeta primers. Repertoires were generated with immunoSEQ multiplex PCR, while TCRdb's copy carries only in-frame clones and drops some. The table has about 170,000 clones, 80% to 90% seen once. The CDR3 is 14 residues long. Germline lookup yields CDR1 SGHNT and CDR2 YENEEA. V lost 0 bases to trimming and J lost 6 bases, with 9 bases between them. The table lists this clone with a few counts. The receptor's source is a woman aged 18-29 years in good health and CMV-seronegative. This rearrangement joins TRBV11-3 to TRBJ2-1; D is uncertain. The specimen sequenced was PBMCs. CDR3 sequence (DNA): TGTGCCAGCAGCTTAGATCCAGTACGCAATGAGCAGTTCTTC. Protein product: CASSLDPVRNEQFF.